This TCR beta chain was observed in a study of T cell responses to AZD1222 COVID-19 vaccine. The CDR3 is 19 amino acids. TCRdb's table, derived via immunoSEQ multiplex PCR, lists solely in-frame clones and lacks some. The repertoire includes about 90,000 clones, approximately 91% of them detected once, and roughly 5% sits in the top ten. This sample comprised peripheral blood, obtained 28 days after the second AZD1222 dose. The chain recombines TRBV21-1 with TRBJ1-2; the DNA was not used to check the table's D call, TRBD1. TRBV21-1 is classified as a pseudogene. This clonotype was sampled from an adult who received the AZD1222 COVID-19 vaccine. CDR3 sequence reads: CASSNPGTGVEVCPYGYTF. The CDR3 region has the DNA TGTGCCAGCAGCAATCCCGGGACAGGGGTCGAAGTATGTCCCTATGGCTACACCTTC.